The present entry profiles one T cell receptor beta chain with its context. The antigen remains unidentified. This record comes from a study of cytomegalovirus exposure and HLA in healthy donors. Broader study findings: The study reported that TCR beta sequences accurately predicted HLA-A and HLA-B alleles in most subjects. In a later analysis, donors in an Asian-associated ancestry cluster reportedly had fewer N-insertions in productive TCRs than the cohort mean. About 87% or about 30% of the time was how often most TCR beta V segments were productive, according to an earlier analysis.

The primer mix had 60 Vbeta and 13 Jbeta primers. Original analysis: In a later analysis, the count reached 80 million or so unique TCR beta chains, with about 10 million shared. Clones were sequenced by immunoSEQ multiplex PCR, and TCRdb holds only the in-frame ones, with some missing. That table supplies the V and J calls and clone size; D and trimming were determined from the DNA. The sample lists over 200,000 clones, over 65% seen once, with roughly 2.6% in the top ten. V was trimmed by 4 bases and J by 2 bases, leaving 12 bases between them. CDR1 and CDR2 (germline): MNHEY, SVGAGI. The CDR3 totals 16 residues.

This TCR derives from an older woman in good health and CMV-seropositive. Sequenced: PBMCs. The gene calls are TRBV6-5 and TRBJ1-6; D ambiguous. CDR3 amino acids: CASSLEGTTYNSPLHF. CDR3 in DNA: TGTGCCAGCAGTTTGGAGGGCACGACCTATAATTCACCCCTCCACTTT.